These 30 T cell receptor beta chains came from one sample sequenced in a study of T cells after yellow fever vaccination. Each CDR3 protein is one row after TCRdb ran MiXCR on the 5' RACE reads. The table records about 350,000 distinct CDR3 sequences, approximately 10% of them present only once. Specimen: PBMCs, collected on the day of the first yellow fever vaccination. The receptors originated from a young man who received the YFV17D yellow fever vaccine.

The chain employs TRBV6-5 and TRBJ2-1, with D perhaps TRBD1 (5 bases). The CDR3 runs to 15 residues. V gave up 0 bases and J gave up 7 bases, with 13 bases separating them. The germline V gene has CDR1 MNHEY and CDR2 SVGAGI. The CDR3 sequence: CASSYSGLAGNEQFF. The CDR3 DNA follows: TGTGCCAGCAGTTACTCTGGCTTAGCAGGGAATGAGCAGTTCTTC.

This clonotype was found a few times. V and J are TRBV10-1 and TRBJ2-7; TRBD1 aligns across 9 bases. Germline V gene lookup returns CDR1 WNHNN and CDR2 SYGVQD (reference sequence). The CDR3 extends over 13 amino acids. The junction had 2 bases not matched to a gene; V was cut back by 2 bases and J by 6 bases. The CDR3 bases are TGCGCCAGCAGTGAGGGGACAGGGCCCGAGCAGTACTTC. Amino acid sequence: CASSEGTGPEQYF.

This clonotype was observed a few times. The chain has TRBV5-6 and TRBJ2-7; TRBD1 aligns across 11 bases. Looked up from germline, CDR1 is SGHDT and CDR2 is YYEEEE. This CDR3 comprises 14 residues. Trimming took 3 bases from V and 6 from J; bases not matched to a gene: 5. CDR3 region: CASSYGQGAGEQYV. The CDR3 DNA follows: TGTGCCAGCAGCTACGGACAGGGGGCTGGCGAGCAGTACGTC.

This clonotype was counted a few times. V gene TRBV7-9 combines with J gene TRBJ2-7, with 7 nucleotides matching TRBD1. CDR3 size: 13 residues. After removal of 6 bases from V and 2 bases from J, the junction contained 4 bases not matched to a gene. CDR1 and CDR2 (germline): SEHNR, FQNEAQ (reference sequence). The CDR3 loop is CASRPGTAYEQYF. The CDR3 DNA reads as TGTGCCAGCAGACCAGGGACAGCCTACGAGCAGTACTTC. Full variable domain (rest looked up from reference TRBV7-9 and TRBJ2-7): DTGVSQNPRHKITKRGQNVTFRCDPISEHNRLYWYRQTLGQGPEFLTYFQNEAQLEKSRLLSDRFSAERPKGSFSTLEIQRTEQGDSAMYLCASRPGTAYEQYFGPGTRLTVT.

This clonotype was seen ten or more times. The V call is TRBV5-1, the J call TRBJ2-3; D perhaps matches TRBD2 (5 bases). The CDR3 has 16 residues. Germline CDR1 SGHRS, CDR2 YFSETQ. V was pared by 0 bases and J by 6 bases, with 17 bases between. The CDR3 loop is CASSLEPWKEEDTQYF. The CDR3 nucleotides are TGCGCCAGCAGCTTGGAACCTTGGAAGGAGGAGGATACGCAGTATTTT.

This chain connects TRBV6-2 or TRBV6-3 to TRBJ1-5; no firm D call. Germline-derived CDR1 and CDR2 are MNHEY and SVGEGT. There are 13 residues in the CDR3. Trimming removed 6 bases at V and 8 bases at J, with 14 bases between. CDR3 protein: CASSRQEREPQHF. The DNA for the CDR3 is TGTGCCAGCAGCCGGCAGGAGAGAGAGCCCCAGCATTTT.

This clonotype was counted a few times. The genes are TRBV5-1 and TRBJ1-6, with 8 nucleotides matching TRBD1. V was pared by 4 bases and J by 7 bases, with 7 bases of the junction left unmatched. CDR3 size: 15 residues. Germline assignment: CDR1 SGHRS and CDR2 YFSETQ. This CDR3 is CASSMTGEGNSPLHF. CDR3 DNA sequence: TGCGCCAGCAGCATGACAGGGGAGGGCAATTCACCCCTCCACTTT.

The V call is TRBV10-3, the J call TRBJ2-3; D is tentatively TRBD1 or TRBD2 (5 bases each). Trimming took off 6 bases at V and 7 bases at J, with 8 bases between the two ends. Germline CDR1 and CDR2: ENHRY and SYGVKD. The CDR3 contains 11 residues. Here the CDR3 DNA reads TGTGCCATCAGCACGGGACATACGCAGTATTTT. As protein: CAISTGHTQYF.

This clonotype has more than one count but fewer than ten. This chain uses TRBV4-2 with TRBJ2-3, with 11 bases fitting TRBD2. Germline V lookup: CDR1 LGHNA, CDR2 YNFKEQ. The length of the CDR3 is 17 residues. V shed 4 bases and J 1 base; nucleotides not matched to a gene: 7. The CDR3 here is CASSRRLAGPRTDTQYF. The CDR3 DNA sequence: TGTGCCAGCAGCCGCAGACTAGCGGGGCCCCGCACAGATACGCAGTATTTT.

The sample holds a few counts of this clonotype. This rearrangement joins TRBV11-2 to TRBJ2-7; D remains ambiguous. Trimming removed 3 bases from V and 4 bases from J, with 16 bases in between. The germline V gene has CDR1 SGHAT and CDR2 FQNNGV. This CDR3 comprises 15 residues. In nucleotides, the CDR3 is TGTGCCAGCAGCTTCGACCTCAGGAAAGCATACGAGCAGTACGTC. It yields the protein CASSFDLRKAYEQYV.

This clonotype appeared a few times. V is TRBV7-2 and J is TRBJ2-7, with D possibly being TRBD2 (5 bases). Per the germline V gene, CDR1 is SGHTA and CDR2 is FQGNSA. Trimming took off 1 base at V and 6 bases at J, with 16 bases between the two ends. This CDR3 comprises 15 residues. CDR3 residues: CASSLGSGIQGEQYF. The CDR3 nucleotides read TGTGCCAGCAGCTTAGGATCCGGGATTCAAGGCGAGCAGTACTTC.

The V call is TRBV11-2, the J call TRBJ1-2; D gene ambiguous. V was pared by 0 bases and J by 8 bases, with 7 bases between. Germline CDR1 and CDR2: SGHAT and FQNNGV. The CDR3 sequence is 12 residues long. The CDR3 loop is CASSLDRSGYTF. DNA of the CDR3: TGTGCCAGCAGCTTAGATCGTTCCGGCTACACCTTC.

The chain carries TRBV5-1 and TRBJ2-5; the D is unclear. The germline CDR1 and CDR2 sequences are SGHRS and YFSETQ. The germline V and J ends were trimmed by 0 bases and 6 bases, with 6 bases remaining between them. The CDR3 has 12 residues. DNA of the CDR3: TGCGCCAGCAGCTTGGAAGCGAAGACCCAGTACTTC. It translates to CASSLEAKTQYF.

This clonotype was counted only a few times. The chain has TRBV12-3 or TRBV12-4 and TRBJ1-5; unclear D gene. The CDR3 consists of 13 residues. The germline V and J ends were trimmed by 7 bases and 1 base, with 8 bases remaining between them. DNA of the CDR3: TGTGCCAGCACCCTAGGGAGCAATCAGCCCCAGCATTTT. Its translation: CASTLGSNQPQHF.

This clonotype was counted between two and nine times. The J gene is TRBJ1-1, the V gene TRBV12-3 or TRBV12-4; a possible D gene is TRBD1 (6 bases). V gave up 2 bases and J gave up 0 bases, with 13 bases separating them. The CDR3 contains 16 residues. The CDR3 here is CASSLRGSPMNTEAFF. CDR3 bases: TGTGCCAGCAGTTTAAGGGGGTCCCCGATGAACACTGAAGCTTTCTTT.

This clonotype was detected only a few times. This sequence joins TRBV5-1 and TRBJ1-2, with D possibly being TRBD1 (5 bases). Germline CDR1 SGHRS, CDR2 YFSETQ. V was clipped by 2 bases and J by 3 bases, with 14 bases between them. CDR3 length: 15 amino acids. As DNA, the CDR3 is TGCGCCAGCAGCTTATCCCACGGGGCGTACTATGGCTACACCTTC. Its protein is CASSLSHGAYYGYTF.

This chain uses TRBV7-9 with TRBJ1-4, with D tentatively TRBD1 (5 bases). This CDR3 region has 14 residues. CDR1 SEHNR and CDR2 FQNEAQ come from the germline V gene (reference sequence). V was pared by 5 bases and J by 7 bases, with 14 bases between. The chain's CDR3 is CASSPNAGPEKLFF. The CDR3 bases are TGTGCCAGCAGCCCGAATGCGGGGCCTGAAAAACTGTTTTTT.

This clonotype showed up just a few times. The chain employs TRBV25-1 and TRBJ1-2; no firm D call. The CDR3 totals 14 residues. The germline gives CDR1 MGHDK, CDR2 SYGVNS. The V and J ends lost 3 bases and 2 bases respectively, with 10 bases between them. CDR3 protein: CASSDNPSNYGYTF. The CDR3 region has the DNA TGTGCCAGCAGTGACAACCCCTCGAACTATGGCTACACCTTC.

This clonotype was detected many times. The J gene is TRBJ2-5, the V gene TRBV20-1, with 13 bases that match TRBD2. The CDR3 runs 16 residues. Germline V gene data show CDR1 as DFQATT and CDR2 as SNEGSKA (reference sequence). Trimming cost V 0 bases and J 4 bases; bases outside gene matches: 5. Written as DNA, the CDR3 is TGCAGTGCTAGAGATACTAGCGGGGGGGCCGCAGAGACCCAGTACTTC. Translation: CSARDTSGGAAETQYF.

This clonotype appeared a single time. The gene calls are TRBV11-2 and TRBJ2-1, with a weak D call TRBD2 (7 bases). The CDR3 runs to 15 residues. Trimming took 7 bases from V and 9 from J, leaving 22 bases between them. The germline V gene has CDR1 SGHAT and CDR2 FQNNGV. CDR3 residues: CASTTGTSGGLEQFF. In nucleotides, the CDR3 is TGTGCCAGCACCACCGGGACATCGGGAGGACTTGAGCAGTTCTTC.

The table lists this clonotype with a few counts. This chain connects TRBV2 to TRBJ2-1; possible D gene TRBD1, 6 bases. The CDR3 has 12 residues. The V end lost 5 bases, the J end lost 9 bases, and 11 bases lay between the germline ends. Germline CDR1 is SNHLY and CDR2 is FYNNEI. CDR3 protein: CASSTTGIEQFF. Written as DNA, the CDR3 is TGTGCCAGCAGTACAACAGGGATTGAGCAGTTCTTC. Variable domain in full (rest from reference TRBV2 and TRBJ2-1): EPEVTQTPSHQVTQMGQEVILRCVPISNHLYFYWYRQILGQKVEFLVSFYNNEISEKSEIFDDQFSVERPDGSNFTLKIRSTKLEDSAMYFCASSTTGIEQFFGPGTRLTVL.

This clonotype was observed a few times. The chain combines TRBV7-9 with TRBJ1-2; D ambiguous. Germline V gene lookup returns CDR1 SEHNR and CDR2 FQNEAQ (reference sequence). The CDR3 is 13 amino acids. Trimming shortened V by 2 bases and J by 2 bases, and 6 bases separated the two germline ends. CDR3 sequence (DNA): TGTGCCAGCAGCTTAATGGGGAACTATGGCTACACCTTC. This sequence encodes CASSLMGNYGYTF.

This chain uses TRBV5-6 with TRBJ2-7; weak D call: TRBD1 (5 bases). The CDR3 extends over 13 amino acids. V gave up 0 bases and J gave up 6 bases, with 10 bases separating them. CDR1 is SGHDT, CDR2 YYEEEE, per germline. The CDR3 nucleotides are TGTGCCAGCAGCTTGGGCGGACACGTCGAGCAGTACGTC. It encodes CASSLGGHVEQYV.

This clonotype has just a few counts. The rearrangement links TRBV5-5 to TRBJ2-7; D possibly corresponds to TRBD1 (6 bases). The V and J ends lost 0 bases and 3 bases respectively, with 13 bases between them. CDR1 and CDR2 (germline): SGHKS, YYEKEE (reference sequence). The CDR3 is 15 amino acids. The CDR3 sequence: CASSLVPGEFYEQYV. In DNA form, the CDR3 reads TGTGCCAGCAGCTTGGTGCCAGGGGAGTTCTACGAGCAGTACGTC.

At least ten counts were recorded for this clonotype. The rearrangement joins TRBV3-1 to TRBJ2-5; tentatively, D is TRBD2 (5 bases). With 0 bases removed from V and 5 bases from J, the gap between germline ends came to 10 bases. This CDR3 comprises 14 residues. Germline values: CDR1 LGHDT, CDR2 YNNKEL (reference sequence). CDR3 nucleotides: TGTGCCAGCAGCCAAGAGGGCAGGAGGGAGACCCAGTACTTC. This sequence encodes CASSQEGRRETQYF.

At least ten counts were recorded for this clonotype. The chain employs TRBV11-2 and TRBJ2-1; tentative D call: TRBD1 (6 bases). V lost 5 bases and J 4 bases, leaving 12 bases between the germline ends. Germline V gene lookup returns CDR1 SGHAT and CDR2 FQNNGV. This CDR3 spans 14 amino acids. CDR3 amino acids: CASSVSGVYNEQFF. The DNA for the CDR3 is TGTGCCAGCAGCGTCTCAGGGGTTTACAATGAGCAGTTCTTC.

This clonotype has ten or more counts. The rearrangement uses TRBV4-1 and TRBJ2-2; 7 bases are a match to TRBD1. Germline CDR1 reads MGHRA; CDR2 reads YSYEKL. V gave up 0 bases and J gave up 5 bases; unmatched junction bases: 3. This CDR3 region has 15 residues. CDR3 nucleotide sequence: TGCGCCAGCAGCCAAGAGGGGACAGAGACCGGGGAGCTGTTTTTT. This gives the protein CASSQEGTETGELFF.

This clonotype was recorded a few times. This chain links TRBV20-1 with TRBJ2-7; D possibly matches TRBD1 or TRBD2 (5 bases each). Germline CDR1 is DFQATT and CDR2 is SNEGSKA (reference sequence). The V end was cut by 2 bases, the J end by 7 bases, with 9 bases between. This CDR3 region has 11 residues. The CDR3 nucleotides read TGCAGTGCTAGACCGGGACCGGAGCAGTACGTC. Translated: CSARPGPEQYV.

The chain employs TRBV4-2 and TRBJ2-1; D not resolved. The germline gives CDR1 LGHNA, CDR2 YNFKEQ. V was pared by 1 base and J by 5 bases, with 12 bases between. The CDR3 extends over 15 amino acids. The CDR3 sequence is CASSQVVSLDNEQFF. The DNA for the CDR3 is TGTGCCAGCAGCCAAGTTGTGAGCCTGGACAATGAGCAGTTCTTC.

The chain joins TRBV19 to TRBJ2-2; D gene unclear. From germline, CDR1 is LNHDA and CDR2 SQIVND (reference sequence). The CDR3 is made up of 15 amino acids. Trimming removed 5 bases at V and 5 bases at J, with 15 bases between. The CDR3 region is CASSRFPGPTGELFF. DNA of the CDR3: TGTGCCAGTAGTCGTTTCCCGGGCCCGACCGGGGAGCTGTTTTTT.